This is a list of T cell receptor beta chains from one sample in a study of blood T cell repertoires in COVID-19. Clones were sequenced by immunoSEQ multiplex PCR, and TCRdb holds only the in-frame ones, with some missing. The sample records approximately 230,000 clones, roughly 79% being singletons. The sequenced material came from PBMCs or T cells enriched from blood (not recorded which). The receptor source for this set is a man aged 35-49 years who had recovered from COVID-19. CDR3s include the opening cysteine and the closing phenylalanine or tryptophan. The D gene is left open where the match is weak. Expanded clones get a size class; other rows say once, few or many, or leave the size out.

v_gene	abundance	d_gene	j_gene	CDR3nt	CDR3aa
TRBV30	NA	TRBD1	TRBJ1-2	TGTGCCTGGAAGGACTCTAGGGGGCCCTATGGCTACACCTTC	CAWKDSRGPYGYTF
TRBV5-1	NA	TRBD1	TRBJ1-2	TGCGCCAGCAGCTCTGCCGGGACAGTCTATGGCTACACCTTC	CASSSAGTVYGYTF
TRBV24-1	once	TRBD2	TRBJ2-2	TGTGCCACCAGTGATTTTAGGGCTAGCGGGACCGGGGAGCTGTTTTTT	CATSDFRASGTGELFF
TRBV5-1	few	TRBD1	TRBJ1-2	TGCGCCAGCAGCTTGGGACAGGGCTTTGGCTACACCTTC	CASSLGQGFGYTF
TRBV9	NA	TRBD2	TRBJ2-1	TGTGCCAGCAGCGCTAGCGGCCCCTACAATGAGCAGTTCTTC	CASSASGPYNEQFF
TRBV6-5	NA	TRBD1	TRBJ2-7	TGTGCCAGCAGAAAAGGGACAGCAAACTACGAGCAGTACTTC	CASRKGTANYEQYF
TRBV7-2	NA	NA	TRBJ1-2	TGTGCCAGCACCGTGGGGGGGCCCTATGGCTACACCTTC	CASTVGGPYGYTF
TRBV9	NA	NA	TRBJ1-1	TGTGCCAGCACGGAGGGCGGGATGAACACTGAAGCTTTCTTT	CASTEGGMNTEAFF
TRBV19	NA	TRBD1	TRBJ1-6	TGTGCCAGTGAAACCGGGACAGGAGGCAATTCACCCCTCCACTTT	CASETGTGGNSPLHF
TRBV7-2	NA	TRBD1	TRBJ1-6	TGTGCCAGCAGCCAACAGGGGGAAGGGTCACCCCTCCACTTT	CASSQQGEGSPLHF
TRBV5-5	NA	TRBD2	TRBJ2-3	TGTGCCAGCAGTCGATTGCGGGGGGGGACAGATACGCAGTATTTT	CASSRLRGGTDTQYF
TRBV11-2	few	TRBD2	TRBJ2-1	TGTGCCAGCAGCCTAAATAGCGGGAGCTCCTACAATGAGCAGTTCTTC	CASSLNSGSSYNEQFF
TRBV2	NA	TRBD1	TRBJ1-5	TGTGCCAGCAGTGGGGCAGGGGGACATCAGCCCCAGCATTTT	CASSGAGGHQPQHF
TRBV10-1	NA	NA	TRBJ2-3	TGCGCCAGCAGTGTTAGGACTGGATACACAGATACGCAGTATTTT	CASSVRTGYTDTQYF
TRBV7-8	NA	NA	TRBJ1-6	TGTGCCAGCAGCCTTATTGGGGGCGGATTAAATTCACCCCTCCACTTT	CASSLIGGGLNSPLHF
TRBV11-3	NA	TRBD2	TRBJ2-7	TGTGCCAGCAGCTCCTCCATACTAGCGGGACTCTCCGAGCAGTACTTC	CASSSSILAGLSEQYF
TRBV5-1	NA	TRBD1	TRBJ2-5	TGCGCCAGCAGCTCTGGACAGGAAGAGACCCAGTACTTC	CASSSGQEETQYF
TRBV6-5	NA	NA	TRBJ1-6	TGTGCCAGCAGCGATGATCAACAGGGTGGTTCACCCCTCCACTTT	CASSDDQQGGSPLHF
TRBV6-5	NA	TRBD1	TRBJ1-2	TGTGCCAGCAGTTACTCGGCAGTCAGGGGGAAGGACGGCTACACCTTC	CASSYSAVRGKDGYTF
TRBV5-1	NA	TRBD2	TRBJ2-3	TGCGCCAGCAGCCATGGGGGGGAGACAGATACGCAGTATTTT	CASSHGGETDTQYF
TRBV6-5	NA	TRBD1	TRBJ1-6	TGTGCCAGCAGACCTCCAGGGGGGAACAATTCACCCCTCCACTTT	CASRPPGGNNSPLHF
TRBV6-2/TRBV6-3	NA	TRBD2	TRBJ2-1	TGTGCCAGCAGTTCGATGGGGGGGGCCTACAATGAGCAGTTCTTC	CASSSMGGAYNEQFF
TRBV5-4	NA	TRBD2	TRBJ2-1	TGTGCCAGCAGCTTGGTGGTAGCGGGGCTCTCCTACAATGAGCAGTTCTTC	CASSLVVAGLSYNEQFF
TRBV6-5	NA	TRBD1	TRBJ1-4	TGTGCCAGCAGAGCGGGGGGGACAGGGAGTGAAAAACTGTTTTTT	CASRAGGTGSEKLFF
TRBV18	once	NA	TRBJ2-5	TGTGCCAGCTCCCGGACTGACCAAGAGACCCAGTACTTC	CASSRTDQETQYF
TRBV7-9	NA	NA	TRBJ2-2	TGTGCCAGCAGCCAACTCCGGACAGAAAACACCGGGGAGCTGTTTTTT	CASSQLRTENTGELFF
TRBV11-3	NA	TRBD2	TRBJ2-1	TGTGCCAGCAGCTCCTGGGGACTAGTCCTCCAGGACAATGAGCAGTTCTTC	CASSSWGLVLQDNEQFF
TRBV7-2	few	NA	TRBJ1-5	TGTGCCAGCAGCTTTTCGAGGGGGATGCAGCCCCAGCATTTT	CASSFSRGMQPQHF
TRBV7-9	NA	TRBD2	TRBJ2-3	TGTGCCAGCAGCCCGTCTCATAGCGGGACCACAGATACGCAGTATTTT	CASSPSHSGTTDTQYF
TRBV12-3/TRBV12-4	NA	NA	TRBJ1-1	TGTGCCAGCAGTTTTCCGTACACTGAAGCTTTCTTT	CASSFPYTEAFF
TRBV23-1	NA	TRBD1	TRBJ1-1	TGCGCCAGCAGTCAGTCGGACAGGGGAGCTTTCTTT	CASSQSDRGAFF
TRBV20-1	NA	TRBD2	TRBJ2-3	TGCAGTGCTAGTATCGGGAGGGTGGGGGATACGCAGTATTTT	CSASIGRVGDTQYF
TRBV9	NA	TRBD1	TRBJ2-5	TGTGCCAGCAGCGTACTGACAGGGGGCGGGAGGGAGACCCAGTACTTC	CASSVLTGGGRETQYF
TRBV19	NA	NA	TRBJ2-3	TGTGCCAGTAGTATAAGAGGAGGTGAGCGGAGCACAGATACGCAGTATTTT	CASSIRGGERSTDTQYF
TRBV28	NA	NA	TRBJ1-1	TGTGCCACCAACCTTCCAGGGGATAGTACTGAAGCTTTCTTT	CATNLPGDSTEAFF
TRBV5-5	NA	NA	TRBJ1-4	TGTGCCAGCAGCTTGGTGCAGGGGAATAATGAAAAACTGTTTTTT	CASSLVQGNNEKLFF
TRBV14	NA	NA	TRBJ2-3	TGTGCCAGCAGCCCGCTTCCCGGGACTCTCCGATATAAGGATACGCAGTATTTT	CASSPLPGTLRYKDTQYF
TRBV28	NA	TRBD1	TRBJ1-2	TGTGCCAGCACAATGGGCAGGGGGGACTATGGCTACACCTTC	CASTMGRGDYGYTF
TRBV2	NA	NA	TRBJ1-1	TGTGCCAGCTTCAGGGGCGAGAACACTGAAGCTTTCTTT	CASFRGENTEAFF
TRBV7-9	NA	NA	TRBJ1-1	TGTGCCAGCAGCCCACACCCGCAACTGACAGGGAACACTGAAGCTTTCTTT	CASSPHPQLTGNTEAFF
TRBV5-1	NA	NA	TRBJ2-7	TGCGCCAGCAGCTTGGAAGGGAGGTCGACTGGCGAGCAGTACTTC	CASSLEGRSTGEQYF
TRBV5-1	NA	TRBD2	TRBJ2-7	TGCGCCAGCAGCTTGGTGGGCGGGGGATACGAGCAGTACTTC	CASSLVGGGYEQYF
TRBV9	NA	NA	TRBJ1-5	TGTGCCAGCAGCCCAGGTGTCAATCAGCCCCAGCATTTT	CASSPGVNQPQHF
TRBV11-3	NA	NA	TRBJ2-1	TGTGCCAGCAGCCGGGCGGGAAATGAGCAGTTCTTC	CASSRAGNEQFF
TRBV21-1	NA	NA	TRBJ2-1	TGTGCCAGCAGCGCAGGACACCTGCCCCATGAGCAGTTCTTC	CASSAGHLPHEQFF
TRBV5-6	once	TRBD2	TRBJ2-2	TGTGCCAGCAGCGAAACTTGGAGTCTAGCGGGGGGGATCACCGGGGAGCTGTTTTTT	CASSETWSLAGGITGELFF
TRBV9	NA	NA	TRBJ2-1	TGTGCCAGCAGCGTAGATCTCTCGTACAATGAGCAGTTCTTC	CASSVDLSYNEQFF
TRBV20-1	once	NA	TRBJ2-3	TGCAGTGCTAGTGCAGGGGCTGGAGATACGCAGTATTTT	CSASAGAGDTQYF
TRBV7-2	NA	NA	TRBJ2-2	TGTGCCAGCAGCTTAGTAGGGGCAGGGAGGTTTGGCGGGGAGCTGTTTTTT	CASSLVGAGRFGGELFF
TRBV4-2	few	NA	TRBJ1-2	TGTGCCAGCAGCCAAGATACGGGGGGAGACTATGGCTACACCTTC	CASSQDTGGDYGYTF
TRBV10-3	once	TRBD1	TRBJ2-7	TGTGCCTCACAAGGACAGGGGGATTGGTACGAGCAGTACTTC	CASQGQGDWYEQYF